Shown below are 10 T cell receptor beta chains from a single sample sequenced in a study of CD8+CD57+ T cells in acquired aplastic anemia. Profiles of TCR beta VDJ and CDR3 were generated from a genomic DNA template. Each CDR3 protein is one row after TCRdb ran MiXCR on the reads. The table records roughly 300,000 distinct CDR3 sequences, 55% to 60% of them present only once. Material: sorted CD4+, CD8+, or CD8+CD57+ T cells (not recorded which) from PBMCs. The receptors shown here come from a human donor with severe aplastic anemia or a healthy control (not recorded which).

V is TRBV2 and J is TRBJ2-2; TRBD1 is a possible D gene (6 bases). Germline values: CDR1 SNHLY, CDR2 FYNNEI. There are 17 residues in the CDR3. V shed 0 bases and J shed 5 bases, with 16 bases lying between them. This CDR3 reads CASSEAGPARGTGELFF. DNA of the CDR3: TGTGCCAGCAGTGAAGCGGGACCGGCCAGGGGAACCGGGGAGCTGTTTTTT.

At least ten counts were recorded for this clonotype. The chain uses TRBV6-6 and TRBJ2-1; D remains unclear. Germline V lookup: CDR1 MNHNY, CDR2 SVGAGI (reference sequence). The length of the CDR3 is 12 residues. V was trimmed by 5 bases and J by 4 bases, leaving 6 bases between them. The chain's CDR3 is CASSPTYNEQFF. For the CDR3, the DNA is TGTGCCAGCAGTCCCACGTACAATGAGCAGTTCTTC.

The CDR3 sequence: CASSYSSYNEQFF. The CDR3 region has the DNA TGTGCCAGCAGTTACTCTTCCTACAATGAGCAGTTCTTC. The genes are TRBV6-5 and TRBJ2-1; D unclear. CDR3 length: 13 amino acids. The germline gives CDR1 MNHEY, CDR2 SVGAGI. V gave up 0 bases and J gave up 1 base, with 1 base separating them.

As concerns this clonotype: Its ends do not fully match the called genes, so a read error is possible. This rearrangement joins TRBV7-2 to TRBJ2-7; D is uncertain. The CDR3 has 12 amino acids. The V gene's germline CDR1 is SGHTA and CDR2 FQGNSA. The CDR3 region has the DNA TGTGCCAGAAGCTTACAGTTCTACGAGCAGTACTTC. This codes for CARSLQFYEQYF.

This clonotype has just one count. The junction does not match germline at one end; this may be a read error. The gene calls are TRBV10-3 and TRBJ2-7, with D possibly TRBD2 on 5 matching bases. The CDR3 spans 15 residues. Germline assignment: CDR1 ENHRY and CDR2 SYGVKD. The CDR3 coding sequence is TGTGCCATCGGTGAGTCGCAAAGAGGGTTCGACGAGCAGTGCTTC. This translates into CAIGESQRGFDEQCF.

Many counts were recorded for this clonotype. This may stem from a read error, because a much larger clone lies one nucleotide away. The chain links TRBV2 to TRBJ1-2; no firm D call. Looked up from germline, CDR1 is SNHLY and CDR2 is FYNNEI. This CDR3 is 15 amino acids long. The CDR3 sequence: CASSVVQSANYGHTF. DNA of the CDR3: TGTGCCAGCAGCGTCGTCCAGAGTGCTAACTATGGCCACACCTTC.

This clonotype was seen a single time. The chain combines TRBV20-1 with TRBJ2-1; D is uncertain. The germline gives CDR1 DFQATT, CDR2 SNEGSKA (reference sequence). The germline V and J ends were trimmed by 0 bases and 2 bases, with 8 bases remaining between them. This CDR3 comprises 14 residues. The CDR3 is CSAREKKTYNEQFF. The CDR3 DNA reads TGCAGTGCTAGAGAAAAGAAAACCTACAATGAGCAGTTCTTC.

Details on this clonotype: One junction end disagrees with the germline gene, perhaps due to a read error. The V and J genes are TRBV20-1 and TRBJ2-1; D unclear. The CDR3 spans 17 residues. Germline CDR1 and CDR2: DFQATT and SNEGSKA (reference sequence). The chain's CDR3 is CSVRVAVATKGYNDQFF. CDR3 nucleotides: TGCAGTGTTAGAGTTGCGGTAGCCACGAAAGGCTACAATGACCAGTTCTTC.

This chain links TRBV20-1 with TRBJ2-3; 7 bases map to TRBD1. J lost 2 bases, V lost 4 bases, and 15 bases had no gene match. The germline V gene has CDR1 DFQATT and CDR2 SNEGSKA (reference sequence). The CDR3 is 17 residues long. CDR3 nucleotide sequence: TGCAGTGCTACGCGGACAGGCGAATTTGCCCACACAGATACGCAGTATTTT. Its translation is CSATRTGEFAHTDTQYF.

This clonotype was seen a few times. The chain combines TRBV10-3 with TRBJ2-7; 8 nucleotides align to TRBD1. CDR3 size: 15 residues. From germline, CDR1 is ENHRY and CDR2 SYGVKD. V lost 4 bases, J lost 3 bases, and 8 bases stayed unmatched. CDR3 loop: CAISGGQAQLYEQYF. DNA of the CDR3: TGTGCCATCAGTGGGGGACAGGCTCAACTCTACGAGCAGTACTTC.